Below, 20 T cell receptor beta chains from the same sample are listed, as sequenced in a study of human T cells and chemical hapten exposure. TCRdb reanalysed the 5' RACE reads using MiXCR and keeps one entry per CDR3 protein. This repertoire shows roughly 110,000 distinct CDR3 sequences, approximately 20% found once; its top ten account for approximately 2.8%. Total RNA extraction was carried out from unfractionated whole blood. Source of these receptors: a human donor in good health.

This sequence joins TRBV11-2 and TRBJ2-5, with D hard to call. This CDR3 is built from 15 residues. The germline gives CDR1 SGHAT, CDR2 FQNNGV. V lost 1 base to trimming and J lost 4 bases, with 13 bases between them. The CDR3 region has the DNA TGTGCCAGCAGCTTAGCCACAGTCTCACGAGAGACCCAGTACTTC. Translating it yields CASSLATVSRETQYF.

The chain has TRBV28 and TRBJ2-1; TRBD1 is a possible D gene (6 bases). Germline CDR1 and CDR2: MDHEN and SYDVKM. V lost 1 base, J lost 7 bases, and 8 bases lay in between. The length of the CDR3 is 13 residues. CDR3 nucleotide sequence: TGTGCCAGCAGTTTATTAGGGGGTAATGAGCAGTTCTTC. Translation: CASSLLGGNEQFF.

This clonotype was observed a handful of times. CDR3 nucleotides: TGCGCCAGCCACAATCCAAAAGATGTGGAGGGCTACACCTTC. It specifies CASHNPKDVEGYTF. This chain links TRBV5-1 with TRBJ1-2; D unclear. Germline V gene data show CDR1 as SGHRS and CDR2 as YFSETQ. The CDR3 is 14 amino acids. V lost 7 bases and J lost 8, with 21 bases in between.

This clonotype was detected a few times. The CDR3 bases are TGTGCCTGGAGTGTAGCGGTAGGGAACGAGCAGTACTTC. Encoded protein: CAWSVAVGNEQYF. The genes are TRBV30 and TRBJ2-7; TRBD2 is a possible D gene (5 bases). Looked up from germline, CDR1 is GTSNPN and CDR2 is SVGIG (reference sequence). Trimming removed 0 bases from V and 5 bases from J, with 11 bases in between. There are 13 residues in the CDR3.

The table lists this clonotype with a few counts. The V and J genes are TRBV5-6 and TRBJ2-7, with D possibly matching TRBD1 (5 bases). The ends were cut back, 3 bases at V and 7 bases at J, with 8 bases in the middle. The length of the CDR3 is 11 residues. From germline, CDR1 is SGHDT and CDR2 YYEEEE. The CDR3, as DNA: TGTGCCAGCAGCTCTAAGGGGGAGCAGTACTTC. Amino acid sequence: CASSSKGEQYF.

This clonotype was found many times. The J gene is TRBJ2-3, the V gene TRBV11-2; D is perhaps TRBD2 (5 bases). The germline gives CDR1 SGHAT, CDR2 FQNNGV. CDR3 size: 14 residues. Trimming took off 3 bases at V and 0 bases at J, with 7 bases between the two ends. The CDR3 region is CASSFSVSTDTQYF. As DNA, the CDR3 is TGTGCCAGCAGCTTTAGCGTGAGCACAGATACGCAGTATTTT.

The table lists this clonotype with a few counts. The V gene is TRBV29-1, the J gene TRBJ1-3, with 8 bases that match TRBD1. The V gene end was trimmed by 3 bases and the J gene end by 3 bases; junction bases not matched to a gene: 10. Germline V CDR1 and CDR2: SQVTM, ANQGSEA. The CDR3 contains 16 residues. Here the CDR3 DNA reads TGCAGCGTTGATGAGGGGGCAGGGGGCTTTGGAAACACCATATATTTT. Protein: CSVDEGAGGFGNTIYF.

Only a few counts were recorded for this clonotype. The genes are TRBV11-2 and TRBJ2-5, with 7 positions matching TRBD1. The CDR3 runs 12 residues. The V gene end was trimmed by 5 bases and the J gene end by 4 bases; junction bases not matched to a gene: 1. In germline, CDR1 is SGHAT, CDR2 FQNNGV. The CDR3 reads CASSRGLETQYF. CDR3 nucleotide sequence: TGTGCCAGCAGCAGGGGGCTAGAGACCCAGTACTTC.

The rearrangement uses TRBV4-1 and TRBJ2-7; 7 bases map to TRBD1. The CDR3 sequence is 14 residues long. Germline CDR1 and CDR2: MGHRA and YSYEKL. The V and J ends lost 3 bases and 2 bases, in that order; junction bases with no gene match: 4. Here the CDR3 DNA reads TGCGCCAGCAGCCATCGAACAGGGGCCTACGAGCAGTACTTC. As protein: CASSHRTGAYEQYF.

The sample holds many counts of this clonotype. The chain has TRBV12-3 or TRBV12-4 and TRBJ1-5, with D possibly matching TRBD1 (5 bases). This CDR3 is 14 amino acids long. Trimming cost V 5 bases and J 0 bases, with 8 bases left between them. The CDR3 DNA sequence: TGTGCCAGCAGTACGACAGATAGCAATCAGCCCCAGCATTTT. This gives the protein CASSTTDSNQPQHF.

CDR3 DNA sequence: TGTGCCAGCAGCAAGGACCCCGTCTCCTACAATGAGCAGTTCTTC. Translation: CASSKDPVSYNEQFF. This chain links TRBV6-1 with TRBJ2-1; no definite D call. The CDR3 is 15 residues long. From germline, CDR1 is MNHNS and CDR2 SASEGT. V was shortened by 6 bases and J by 0 bases, with 12 bases between the two germline ends.

This clonotype was seen more than once but under ten times. CDR3 sequence (DNA): TGTGCCAGCAGGGGACAGAGATACAATGAGCAGTTCTTC. It yields the protein CASRGQRYNEQFF. The chain carries TRBV2 and TRBJ2-1; 7 bases are shared with TRBD1. The length of the CDR3 is 13 residues. The germline V gene encodes CDR1 SNHLY and CDR2 FYNNEI. J gave up 4 bases and V 6 bases, and 3 bases lay outside the gene matches.

This chain connects TRBV3-1 to TRBJ2-3; 9 bases fit TRBD2. CDR1 and CDR2 (germline): LGHDT, YNNKEL (reference sequence). The CDR3 spans 15 residues. Trimming removed 4 bases from V and 7 bases from J; junction bases left unmatched: 9. CDR3 nucleotide sequence: TGTGCCAGCAGCCCATGGCGGGAGGGCCCAAATACGCAGTATTTT. It translates to CASSPWREGPNTQYF.

This sequence joins TRBV7-9 and TRBJ1-6; D gene uncertain. This CDR3 contains 14 residues. Germline V gene sequence: CDR1 SEHNR, CDR2 FQNEAQ (reference sequence). Between the trimmed V and J ends, which lost 1 base and 4 bases, there was a span of 5 bases. In DNA, the CDR3 is TGTGCCAGCAGCTTAGAGCAGTATAATTCACCCCTCCACTTT. Its protein product is CASSLEQYNSPLHF.

This clonotype was detected ten times or more. The chain couples TRBV12-3 or TRBV12-4 to TRBJ2-7, with D perhaps matching TRBD1 (5 bases). This CDR3 comprises 15 residues. V dropped 1 base and J dropped 4 bases, with 14 bases sitting between them. DNA for the CDR3: TGTGCCAGCAGTTTAGTGACAGTCGGAATATACGAGCAGTACTTC. Translated: CASSLVTVGIYEQYF.

This clonotype showed up just a few times. The CDR3: CAWGKGKLHSCYF. Here the CDR3 DNA reads TGTGCCTGGGGAAAGGGGAAGCTTCATTCTTGTTACTTC. The V and J genes are TRBV30 and TRBJ2-5; TRBD1 is a possible D gene (5 bases). The CDR3 has 13 residues. The germline V and J ends were trimmed by 5 bases and 14 bases, with 24 bases remaining between them. The germline V gene has CDR1 GTSNPN and CDR2 SVGIG (reference sequence).

This chain connects TRBV7-2 to TRBJ2-7, with 12 positions matching TRBD1. The germline gives CDR1 SGHTA, CDR2 FQGNSA. The CDR3 has 14 residues. Trimming at V came to 5 bases and at J to 6 bases, leaving 5 bases not matched to a gene. The CDR3 DNA follows: TGTGCCAGCAGCCCGGGACAGGGGGCGTCCGAGCAGTACTTC. Translated, it gives CASSPGQGASEQYF.

This clonotype turned up a few times. J is TRBJ2-2 and V is TRBV19; D unclear. Germline CDR1 LNHDA, CDR2 SQIVND (reference sequence). The CDR3 consists of 15 residues. The germline V and J ends were trimmed by 2 bases and 5 bases, with 12 bases remaining between them. The CDR3 protein is CASSIRFGSTGELFF. CDR3 nucleotides: TGTGCCAGTAGTATAAGGTTTGGGTCAACCGGGGAGCTGTTTTTT.

This clonotype was counted a few times. In DNA, the CDR3 is TGCAGCGCCAAGAGGGGGGCTGGAAACACCATATATTTT. Protein sequence: CSAKRGAGNTIYF. This chain connects TRBV29-1 to TRBJ1-3; the D gene is possibly TRBD1 (6 bases). V lost 7 bases and J lost 2, with 12 bases in between. CDR1 is SQVTM, CDR2 ANQGSEA, per germline. The CDR3 sequence is 13 residues long.

This clonotype was picked up a small number of times. The genes are TRBV4-1 and TRBJ1-1; weak D call: TRBD1 (5 bases). Trimming left V 0 bases short and J 4 bases short, with 24 bases between. The germline V gene has CDR1 MGHRA and CDR2 YSYEKL. This CDR3 spans 19 amino acids. CDR3 loop: CASSQEGPKGRLRGTEAFF. CDR3 sequence (DNA): TGCGCCAGCAGCCAAGAGGGACCCAAGGGTAGGCTGCGGGGCACTGAAGCTTTCTTT.